This T cell receptor (beta chain) came from a study of blood T cell repertoires in COVID-19. Source study methods: From reference gene primer amplification, estimates of nucleated cell counts were derived. Method: immunoSEQ multiplex PCR; TCRdb's copy keeps in-frame clones and lacks some. That table gives V, J and clone size, and the DNA gave D and trimming. This sample has about 270,000 clones; approximately 86% occur once, and the top ten carry approximately 9.7%. V dropped 4 bases and J dropped 5; count of bases not matched to a gene: 12. The V gene's germline CDR1 is PRHDT and CDR2 FYEKMQ (reference sequence). The CDR3 consists of 16 residues.

The chain employs TRBV13 and TRBJ2-7; TRBD2 agrees at 9 bases. The source of this sequence is a man between 35 and 55 years old with active or convalescent COVID-19. Source material: peripheral blood. The CDR3 region is CASSSREGLPIHEQYF. CDR3 nucleotide sequence: TGTGCCAGCAGCTCGCGGGAGGGCCTTCCTATCCACGAGCAGTACTTC.